These 5 T cell receptor beta chains originate from one sample sequenced in a study of blood T cell repertoires in COVID-19 (dated by TCRdb to the early 2020s). Library preparation employed the immunoSEQ multiplex PCR assay. TCRdb holds this immuneACCESS table with in-frame rearrangements only. Some clones are missing; in checked studies, unresolved V genes explain under half, and the rest has no known cause. For this sample there are over 130,000 clones; 80% to 90% appear just once. Roughly 3% of the sample lies in the top ten. Sequenced sample: peripheral blood. The receptors originated from a man in his 70s with acute or convalescent COVID-19.

The chain couples TRBV5-1 to TRBJ2-2; maybe TRBD1 (5 bases). The CDR3 consists of 16 residues. From germline, CDR1 is SGHRS and CDR2 YFSETQ. With 0 bases removed from V and 2 bases from J, the gap between germline ends came to 11 bases. CDR3 DNA: TGCGCCAGCAGCTTGGTACGCCAGGGTAACACCGGGGAGCTGTTTTTT. It specifies CASSLVRQGNTGELFF. The entire variable domain, with the rest obtained from reference TRBV5-1 and TRBJ2-2, is as follows: KAGVTQTPRYLIKTRGQQVTLSCSPISGHRSVSWYQQTPGQGLQFLFEYFSETQRNKGNFPGRFSGRQFSNSRSEMNVSTLELGDSALYLCASSLVRQGNTGELFFGEGSRLTVL.

This clone appeared a few times. This chain connects TRBV2 to TRBJ2-7; 7 positions agree with TRBD2. The V gene end was trimmed by 2 bases and the J gene end by 1 base; junction bases not matched to a gene: 2. The CDR3 runs 14 residues. Germline V gene lookup returns CDR1 SNHLY and CDR2 FYNNEI. The CDR3 region has the DNA TGTGCCAGCAGTGAACTGGGGGGGTCCTACGAGCAGTACTTC. Translation gives CASSELGGSYEQYF.

V gene TRBV6-2 or TRBV6-3 combines with J gene TRBJ2-1; TRBD2 agrees at 10 bases. Germline-derived CDR1 and CDR2 are MNHEY and SVGEGT. The V segment lost 4 bases and the J segment 7 bases; nucleotides outside the gene matches: 4. The CDR3 loop spans 14 amino acids. In DNA form, the CDR3 reads TGTGCCAGCAGTTCCGGACTAGCGGAGAATGAGCAGTTCTTC. Its protein is CASSSGLAENEQFF.

V and J are TRBV6-5 and TRBJ2-7; perhaps TRBD1 as D (6 bases). The CDR3 loop spans 15 amino acids. V lost 5 bases, J lost 3 bases, and 17 bases lay in between. Germline loops: CDR1 MNHEY, CDR2 SVGAGI. The DNA for the CDR3 is TGTGCCAGCAGTCCCTATACAGGGAGTGTCTACGAGCAGTACTTC. Translating gives CASSPYTGSVYEQYF.

The chain links TRBV5-1 to TRBJ2-1; D might be TRBD1 (5 bases). Between the trimmed V and J ends, which lost 4 bases and 0 bases, there was a span of 11 bases. The germline V gene encodes CDR1 SGHRS and CDR2 YFSETQ. This CDR3 contains 15 residues. CDR3: CASSTIRDSYNEQFF. CDR3 nucleotides: TGCGCCAGCAGCACGATCAGGGACTCCTACAATGAGCAGTTCTTC.